This T cell receptor (beta chain) was retrieved from a study of OX40 agonist ivuxolimab in advanced cancers. Study information: Patients were dosed with the agonistic anti-OX40 (CD134) antibody ivuxolimab.

Germline V gene data show CDR1 as SGHAT and CDR2 as FQNNGV. This CDR3 is built from 13 residues. The V gene lost 5 bases and the J gene lost 5 bases, with 11 bases spanning the gap. Measured with immunoSEQ multiplex PCR; TCRdb has only the in-frame clones, and not every one. The top ten clones hold about 5.4% of a sample with about 70,000 clones, roughly three quarters of them seen once. Sampling of blood occurred at baseline, cycle 4 day 1, and cycle 7 day 1. The TCR was taken from an adult with an advanced solid tumor such as melanoma, head and neck, liver or kidney cancer. This chain uses TRBV11-2 with TRBJ2-3; a possible D gene is TRBD2 (7 bases). The specimen comprised CD4+ or CD8+ T cells sorted from blood, sampled in a trial of the OX40 agonist ivuxolimab. The CDR3 DNA follows: TGTGCCAGCAGCGGGGGGGCCGTAGATACGCAGTATTTT. Translated, it gives CASSGGAVDTQYF.